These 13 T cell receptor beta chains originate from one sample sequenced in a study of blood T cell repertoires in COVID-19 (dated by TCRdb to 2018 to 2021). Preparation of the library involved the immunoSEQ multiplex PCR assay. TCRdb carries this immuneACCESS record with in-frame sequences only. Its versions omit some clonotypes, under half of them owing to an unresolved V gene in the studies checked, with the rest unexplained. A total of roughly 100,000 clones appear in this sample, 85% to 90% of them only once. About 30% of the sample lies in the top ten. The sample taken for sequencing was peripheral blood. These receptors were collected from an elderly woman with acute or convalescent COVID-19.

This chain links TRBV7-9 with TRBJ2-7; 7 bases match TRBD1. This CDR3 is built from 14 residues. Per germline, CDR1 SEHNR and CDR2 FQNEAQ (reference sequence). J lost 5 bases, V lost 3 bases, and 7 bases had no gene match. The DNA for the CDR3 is TGTGCCAGCAGCTTGTGGGAACAGGGGAACGAGCAGTACTTC. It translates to CASSLWEQGNEQYF. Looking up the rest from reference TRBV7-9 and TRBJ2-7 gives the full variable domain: DTGVSQNPRHKITKRGQNVTFRCDPISEHNRLYWYRQTLGQGPEFLTYFQNEAQLEKSRLLSDRFSAERPKGSFSTLEIQRTEQGDSAMYLCASSLWEQGNEQYFGPGTRLTVT.

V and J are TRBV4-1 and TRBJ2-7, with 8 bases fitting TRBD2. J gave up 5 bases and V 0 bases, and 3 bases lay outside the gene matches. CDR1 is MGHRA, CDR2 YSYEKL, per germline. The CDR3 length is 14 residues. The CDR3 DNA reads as TGCGCCAGCAGCCAAGATCAACTAGCGGACGAGCAGTACTTC. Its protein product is CASSQDQLADEQYF.

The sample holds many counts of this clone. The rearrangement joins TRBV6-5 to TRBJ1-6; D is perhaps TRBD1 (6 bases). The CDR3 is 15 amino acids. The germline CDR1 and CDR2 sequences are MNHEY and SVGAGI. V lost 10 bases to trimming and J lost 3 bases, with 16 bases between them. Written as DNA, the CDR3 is TGTGCCACCGAGACAGGAGAAAACTATAATTCACCCCTCCACTTT. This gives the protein CATETGENYNSPLHF.

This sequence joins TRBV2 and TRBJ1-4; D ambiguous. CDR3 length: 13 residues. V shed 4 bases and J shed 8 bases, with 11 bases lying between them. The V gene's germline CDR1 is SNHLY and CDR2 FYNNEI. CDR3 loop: CASSVRFKEKLFF. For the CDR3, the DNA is TGTGCCAGCAGTGTCAGGTTTAAGGAAAAACTGTTTTTT.

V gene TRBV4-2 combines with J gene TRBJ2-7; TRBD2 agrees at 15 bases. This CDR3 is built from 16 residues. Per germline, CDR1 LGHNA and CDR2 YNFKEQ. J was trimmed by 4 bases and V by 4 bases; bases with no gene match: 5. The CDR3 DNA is TGTGCCAGCAGCCCGGGACTAGCGGGGGGAAAATACGAGCAGTACTTC. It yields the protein CASSPGLAGGKYEQYF.

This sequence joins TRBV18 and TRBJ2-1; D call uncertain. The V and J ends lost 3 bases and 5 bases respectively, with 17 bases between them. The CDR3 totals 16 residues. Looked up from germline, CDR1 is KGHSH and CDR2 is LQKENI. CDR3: CASSPGRIRGDNEQFF. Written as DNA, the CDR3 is TGTGCCAGCTCACCGGGTAGGATCCGAGGTGACAATGAGCAGTTCTTC.

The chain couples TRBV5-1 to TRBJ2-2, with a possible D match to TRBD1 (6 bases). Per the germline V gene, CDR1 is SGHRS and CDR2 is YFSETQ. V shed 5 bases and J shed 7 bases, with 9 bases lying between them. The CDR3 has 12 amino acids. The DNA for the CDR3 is TGCGCCAGCAGAACAGGGATCGGGGAGCTGTTTTTT. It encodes CASRTGIGELFF.

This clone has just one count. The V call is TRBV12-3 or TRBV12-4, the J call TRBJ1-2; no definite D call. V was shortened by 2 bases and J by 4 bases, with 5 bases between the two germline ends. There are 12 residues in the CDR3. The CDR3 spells CASSLNSYGYTF. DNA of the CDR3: TGTGCCAGCAGTTTAAACAGCTATGGCTACACCTTC.

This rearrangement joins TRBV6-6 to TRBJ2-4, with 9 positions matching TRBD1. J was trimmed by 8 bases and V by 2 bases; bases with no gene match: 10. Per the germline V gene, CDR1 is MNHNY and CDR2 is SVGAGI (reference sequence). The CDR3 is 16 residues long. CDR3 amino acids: CASSYPSDRGNYIQYF. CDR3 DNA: TGTGCCAGCAGTTACCCTTCGGACAGGGGTAATTACATTCAGTACTTC.

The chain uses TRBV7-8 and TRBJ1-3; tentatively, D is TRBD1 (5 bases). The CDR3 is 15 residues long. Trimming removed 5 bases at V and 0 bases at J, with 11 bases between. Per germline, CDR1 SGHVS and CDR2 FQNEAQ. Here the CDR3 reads CASSTQVYSGNTIYF. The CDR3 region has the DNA TGTGCCAGCAGCACACAGGTCTACTCTGGAAACACCATATATTTT.

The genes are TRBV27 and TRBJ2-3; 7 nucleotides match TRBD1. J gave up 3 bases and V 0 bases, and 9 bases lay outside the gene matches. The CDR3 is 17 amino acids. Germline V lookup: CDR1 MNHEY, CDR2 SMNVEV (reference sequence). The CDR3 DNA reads TGTGCCAGCAGTTTATCTCTCGGGACAGCCTTAACAGATACGCAGTATTTT. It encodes CASSLSLGTALTDTQYF.

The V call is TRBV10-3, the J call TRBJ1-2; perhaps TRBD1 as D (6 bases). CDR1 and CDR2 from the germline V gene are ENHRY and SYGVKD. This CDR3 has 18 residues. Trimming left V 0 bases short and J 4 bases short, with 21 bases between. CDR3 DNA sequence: TGTGCCATCAGTGAGTCCGGCAGGGGAAGCAATCGGGCCTATGGCTACACCTTC. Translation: CAISESGRGSNRAYGYTF.

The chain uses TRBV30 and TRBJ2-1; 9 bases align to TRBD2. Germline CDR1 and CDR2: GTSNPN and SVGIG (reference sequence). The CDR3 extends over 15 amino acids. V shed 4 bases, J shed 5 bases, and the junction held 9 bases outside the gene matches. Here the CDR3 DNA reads TGTGCCTGGAAAGGTTGGGGGACTAGCCACAATGAGCAGTTCTTC. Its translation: CAWKGWGTSHNEQFF. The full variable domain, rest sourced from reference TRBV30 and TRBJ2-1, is SQTIHQWPATLVQPVGSPLSLECTVEGTSNPNLYWYRQAAGRGLQLLFYSVGIGQISSEVPQNLSASRPQDRQFILSSKKLLLSDSGFYLCAWKGWGTSHNEQFFGPGTRLTVL.